Given below is one TCR beta chain in context. The antigen is unknown. This specimen belongs to a study of T cell responses to AZD1222 COVID-19 vaccine. Turning to the study itself: Analysis merged second doses at about 4 or about 12 weeks.

Study outcomes and limitations: After the peak T cell response, and only then, were repertoires sampled. Once two AZD1222 doses were given, Spike-specific TCR breadth and depth went up.

Germline-derived CDR1 and CDR2 are SGHDT and YYEEEE. CDR3 length: 13 residues. V lost 4 bases and J 10 bases, leaving 15 bases between the germline ends. The table came from immunoSEQ multiplex PCR; TCRdb's copy has only in-frame clones and leaves some out. Found here are over 100,000 clones, about nine tenths of them singletons; the top ten hold 6.5% to 8.5%. The sample consisted of peripheral blood, taken on day 0 of AZD1222 vaccination. This sequence originates from an adult in good health. This sequence joins TRBV5-6 and TRBJ2-1; the D gene could be TRBD1 or TRBD2 (6 bases each). The CDR3: CASSGGGENEQFF. CDR3 nucleotide sequence: TGTGCCAGCAGCGGAGGGGGAGAAAACGAGCAGTTCTTC.